These 13 T cell receptor beta chains were all obtained from the same sample, sequenced in a study. TCRdb analysed the 5' RACE reads with MiXCR anew, one entry per CDR3 protein. The sample lists approximately 40,000 distinct CDR3 sequences; 30% were seen once. The material sequenced was tumor-infiltrating memory CD4+ T cells sorted from the breast tumor. The subset denotes: memory CD4+ T cells, CD4+CD45RO+CD25-. The receptors here all came from a female donor with breast cancer.

J is TRBJ2-1 and V is TRBV7-9; TRBD1 aligns across 8 bases. This CDR3 comprises 15 residues. Germline CDR1 is SEHNR and CDR2 is FQNEAQ (reference sequence). The V and J ends lost 5 bases and 10 bases, in that order; junction bases with no gene match: 13. The DNA for the CDR3 is TGTGCCAGCAGCCGTCAACAGGGGGGAGCCGAAGAGCAGTTCTTC. Residues: CASSRQQGGAEEQFF.

The chain recombines TRBV10-3 with TRBJ2-3; tentative D call: TRBD1 (5 bases). The CDR3 contains 16 residues. With 3 bases removed from V and 5 bases from J, the gap between germline ends came to 18 bases. CDR1 is ENHRY, CDR2 SYGVKD, per germline. The CDR3: CAISDIVGAHGDTQYF. CDR3 bases: TGTGCCATCAGTGATATAGTAGGGGCGCATGGAGATACGCAGTATTTT.

The chain has TRBV6-2 or TRBV6-3 and TRBJ2-7, with 10 bases matching TRBD1. V trimming: 6 bases; J trimming: 2 bases; junction bases outside the gene matches: 10. CDR3 size: 16 residues. Germline assignment: CDR1 MNHEY and CDR2 SVGEGT. The CDR3 DNA sequence: TGTGCCAGCAGATTTGACCGGGACAGGGGTACCTACGAGCAGTACTTC. Amino acids: CASRFDRDRGTYEQYF.

This clonotype was recorded a few times. The genes are TRBV15 and TRBJ1-6; D gene uncertain. The CDR3 consists of 13 residues. V was cut by 5 bases and J by 6 bases, with 8 bases left in between. Per the germline V gene, CDR1 is LNHNV and CDR2 is YYDKDF (reference sequence). The CDR3, as DNA: TGTGCCACCAGCCGGGCCGCTAATTCACCCCTCCACTTT. Protein product: CATSRAANSPLHF.

The table lists this clonotype with a few counts. The J gene is TRBJ2-3, the V gene TRBV6-5; the D is unclear. Germline CDR1 is MNHEY and CDR2 is SVGAGI. V lost 0 bases, J lost 3 bases, and 10 bases lay in between. The CDR3 extends over 15 amino acids. The CDR3 DNA follows: TGTGCCAGCAGTTACTCGAGTCTAGGAACAGATACGCAGTATTTT. Translation: CASSYSSLGTDTQYF.

This clonotype occurred a few times. The CDR3 DNA is TGCGCCAGCAGTCCAGACGGAGCTTGGGGCAATCAGCCCCAGCATTTT. Encoded protein: CASSPDGAWGNQPQHF. This chain connects TRBV5-1 to TRBJ1-5; no reliable D call. The germline gives CDR1 SGHRS, CDR2 YFSETQ. The CDR3 length is 16 residues. Trimming removed 5 bases from V and 2 bases from J, with 17 bases in between.

The count of this clonotype is one. An end of the junction does not agree with germline; a read error may underlie this. The J gene is TRBJ2-2, the V gene TRBV3-1; D gene ambiguous. CDR1 LGHDT and CDR2 YNNKEL come from the germline V gene (reference sequence). This CDR3 contains 12 residues. CDR3 DNA sequence: TGTGCCAACAGCCAATGGACCGGGGAGCTGTTTTTT. This translates into CANSQWTGELFF.

In its sample, this clonotype ranks as medium-sized. CDR3 region: CASSSDGNPLLFF. The DNA for the CDR3 is TGCGCCAGCAGCTCGGACGGTAACCCCTTACTGTTTTTT. The J gene is TRBJ1-4, the V gene TRBV5-1, with D unclear. V was trimmed by 3 bases and J by 13 bases, leaving 16 bases between them. The germline CDR1 and CDR2 sequences are SGHRS and YFSETQ. The CDR3 has 13 amino acids.

The rearrangement joins TRBV6-2 or TRBV6-3 to TRBJ1-2; D unresolved. The CDR3 runs 13 residues. Germline lookup yields CDR1 MNHEY and CDR2 SVGEGT. Trimming took 5 bases from V and 4 from J, leaving 11 bases between them. The chain's CDR3 is CASSEVSSYGYTF. CDR3 DNA sequence: TGTGCCAGCAGTGAAGTCAGCAGCTATGGCTACACCTTC.

This clonotype occurred a few times. V and J are TRBV7-3 and TRBJ1-5, with 8 nucleotides matching TRBD1. The CDR3 is 16 residues long. CDR1 is SGHTA, CDR2 FQGTGA, per germline. After removal of 4 bases from V and 6 bases from J, the junction contained 11 bases not matched to a gene. The CDR3, as DNA: TGTGCCAGCAGCTGCCGGGACAGGTTGAATTGTCAGCCCCAGCATTTT. This translates into CASSCRDRLNCQPQHF. Variable domain in full (rest from reference TRBV7-3 and TRBJ1-5): GAGVSQTPSNKVTEKGKYVELRCDPISGHTALYWYRQSLGQGPEFLIYFQGTGAADDSGLPNDRFFAVRPEGSVSTLKIQRTERGDSAVYLCASSCRDRLNCQPQHFGDGTRLSIL.

Many counts were recorded for this clonotype. CDR3 coding DNA: TGTGCCAGCAGCGGACAGGGGGATACGCAGTATTTT. This encodes CASSGQGDTQYF. V is TRBV7-9 and J is TRBJ2-3, with TRBD1 matching over 9 bases. The germline V gene has CDR1 SEHNR and CDR2 FQNEAQ (reference sequence). The CDR3 extends over 12 amino acids. Trimming removed 5 bases from V and 6 bases from J; junction bases left unmatched: 0.

The rearrangement uses TRBV24-1 and TRBJ2-7; TRBD1 aligns across 11 bases. The germline CDR1 and CDR2 sequences are KGHDR and SFDVKD. The junction had 8 bases not matched to a gene; V was cut back by 8 bases and J by 6 bases. CDR3 length: 14 residues. Here the CDR3 DNA reads TGTGCCACCACCGGACAGGGGGCGCCCCCCGAGCAGTACTTC. This encodes CATTGQGAPPEQYF.

The chain carries TRBV4-1 and TRBJ1-2; TRBD1 might be the D (6 bases). Germline assignment: CDR1 MGHRA and CDR2 YSYEKL. The V end lost 6 bases, the J end lost 4 bases, and 18 bases lay between the germline ends. The CDR3 runs 15 residues. CDR3 DNA sequence: TGCGCCAGCAGACCCGATCCGAGGGGGAGCTATGGCTACACCTTC. Encoded protein: CASRPDPRGSYGYTF.